The clone carrying this T cell receptor (beta chain) was observed many times. Researchers amplified the TCR beta CDR3 regions from RNA transcripts. First-round RT-PCR with HTBI primers amplified the TCR CDR3 region. TCRdb re-derived calls from the multiplex PCR reads in MiXCR, one entry per CDR3 protein. Of 490,000 or so distinct CDR3 sequences listed, less than 25% are singletons. The CDR3 has 14 amino acids. Trimming left V 5 bases short and J 0 bases short, with 11 bases between. The data belong to a study of T cells in Graves' hyperthyroidism and ophthalmopathy. V is TRBV12-3 or TRBV12-4 and J is TRBJ2-7, with D hard to call. The sequenced material came from blood. This TCR was recovered from a woman in her seventies with Graves' ophthalmopathy. CDR3 coding DNA: TGTGCCAGCAGTCCGGACGGAGCCTCCTACGAGCAGTACTTC. Translation gives CASSPDGASYEQYF.